Sequencing of this T cell receptor beta chain was carried out in a study of shared clonotypes between healthy human individuals. Naive-designated CD8 cells lacked CD45RO, were positively enriched for CCR7, and omitted terminally differentiated effector memory CD45RA+ cells. An approximately 200 ng quantity of DNA, approximately 29,000 T cell genomes, went into the sorted-subset replicate PCRs. TCRdb's table, derived via immunoSEQ multiplex PCR, lists solely in-frame clones and lacks some. The sample consists of about 2,100,000 clones, around 93% of them appearing once. The trim removed 9 bases at V and 2 bases at J, leaving 5 bases unmatched. CDR1 is LNHNV and CDR2 is YYDKDF in the germline V gene (reference sequence). CDR3 length: 13 residues.

The sequenced material came from naive CD8+ T cells from PBMCs. The chain uses TRBV15 and TRBJ2-5, with 8 bases fitting TRBD1. The receptor was isolated from a man aged 18 to 35 in good health. Some clones in this sample may be carry-over from other donors' samples. DNA for the CDR3: TGTGCCACGGGGACAGGCCAGCAAGAGACCCAGTACTTC. As protein: CATGTGQQETQYF. Supplemented by reference TRBV15 and TRBJ2-5, the full variable domain reads DAMVIQNPRYQVTQFGKPVTLSCSQTLNHNVMYWYQQKSSQAPKLLFHYYDKDFNNEADTPDNFQSRRPNTSFCFLDIRSPGLGDTAMYLCATGTGQQETQYFGPGTRLLVL.